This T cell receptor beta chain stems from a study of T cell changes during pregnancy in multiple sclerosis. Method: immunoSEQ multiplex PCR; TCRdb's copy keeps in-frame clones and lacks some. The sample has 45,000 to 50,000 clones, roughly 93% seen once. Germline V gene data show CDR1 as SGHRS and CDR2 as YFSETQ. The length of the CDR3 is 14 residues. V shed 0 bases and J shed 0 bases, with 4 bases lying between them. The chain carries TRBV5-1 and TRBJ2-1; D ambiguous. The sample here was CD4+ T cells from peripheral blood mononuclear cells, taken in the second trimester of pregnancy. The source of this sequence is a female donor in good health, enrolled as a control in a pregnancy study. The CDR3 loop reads CASSLESSYNEQFF. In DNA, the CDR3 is TGCGCCAGCAGCTTGGAGAGCTCCTACAATGAGCAGTTCTTC. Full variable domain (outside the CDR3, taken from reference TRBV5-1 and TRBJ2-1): KAGVTQTPRYLIKTRGQQVTLSCSPISGHRSVSWYQQTPGQGLQFLFEYFSETQRNKGNFPGRFSGRQFSNSRSEMNVSTLELGDSALYLCASSLESSYNEQFFGPGTRLTVL.